The rows below give T cell receptor beta chains drawn from one sample of a study of shared T cell receptors in the human thymus. The method was immunoSEQ multiplex PCR; TCRdb's version includes in-frame clones alone and lacks a portion of them. This repertoire shows almost 550,000 clones, approximately 80% found once; its top ten account for 0.013%. This sample also belongs to another study, concerning human thymus T cells.

Sequencing was performed on thymocytes. The origin of the receptors is a boy younger than two with a congenital heart defect. The CDR3 runs from the conserved cysteine through the conserved F or W. D genes are given only for firm matches. A clone size is listed for some rows: how often the clone was seen (once, few, many), or a class if it is expanded.

clone_size j_call v_call d_call cdr3_aa cdr3_nt
few TRBJ2-3 TRBV9 TRBD2 CASSALAGSTDTQYF TGTGCCAGCAGCGCCCTAGCGGGGAGCACAGATACGCAGTATTTT
. TRBJ2-5 TRBV27 TRBD1 CASSPPDREETQYF TGTGCCAGCAGCCCTCCCGACAGGGAAGAGACCCAGTACTTC
once TRBJ2-3 TRBV4-3 TRBD2 CASSQDPPPTRSGRARADTQYF TGCGCCAGCAGCCAAGATCCCCCCCCCACCCGAAGCGGGAGGGCCAGGGCAGATACGCAGTATTTT
. TRBJ1-2 TRBV6-4 TRBD1 CASSDGTGGPNYGYTF TGTGCCAGCAGTGACGGGACAGGGGGCCCTAACTATGGCTACACCTTC
. TRBJ2-5 TRBV6-6 . CASSHRVPADLYF TGTGCCAGCAGTCACAGGGTGCCGGCCGACTTGTACTTC
. TRBJ2-1 TRBV4-3 TRBD2 CASSQEFSGTSGSSYNEQFF TGCGCCAGCAGCCAAGAATTTTCGGGGACTAGCGGGAGCTCCTACAATGAGCAGTTCTTC
. TRBJ2-2 TRBV27 TRBD2 CASSFRGSITGELFF TGTGCCAGCAGTTTTCGCGGGAGTATCACCGGGGAGCTGTTTTTT
. TRBJ1-5 TRBV1 . CTSSQVEAAKGARNQPQHF TGCACCAGCAGCCAAGTGGAGGCAGCCAAGGGAGCGAGGAATCAGCCCCAGCATTTT
. TRBJ2-7 TRBV27 . CASSSQVGPQYEQYF TGTGCCAGCAGTTCCCAAGTGGGGCCCCAGTACGAGCAGTACTTC
. TRBJ2-3 TRBV11-2 . CASSLGQPGTDTQYF TGTGCCAGCAGCTTAGGACAGCCGGGCACAGATACGCAGTATTTT
. TRBJ2-5 TRBV10-3 . CAISESLADQETQYF TGTGCCATCAGTGAGTCGTTGGCAGATCAAGAGACCCAGTACTTC
few TRBJ1-1 TRBV15 . CATSRAPPLPGAEAFF TGTGCCACCAGCAGAGCACCTCCTTTGCCCGGGGCTGAAGCTTTCTTT
few TRBJ2-1 TRBV28 . CASSLGGDVYEQFF TGTGCCAGCAGTTTAGGCGGCGATGTATATGAGCAGTTCTTC
once TRBJ1-1 TRBV27 . CASTQLPLGTEAFF TGTGCCAGCACCCAACTACCATTGGGCACTGAAGCTTTCTTT
. TRBJ1-1 TRBV4-2 TRBD1 CASSQAPSDRGDTEAFF TGTGCCAGCAGCCAAGCCCCATCGGACAGGGGGGACACTGAAGCTTTCTTT
. TRBJ1-3 TRBV5-4 . CASSRGHSGNTIYF TGTGCCAGCAGCCGAGGGCACTCTGGAAACACCATATATTTT
. TRBJ1-1 TRBV30 TRBD1 CAWSVPHPIPGTGGRSFF TGTGCCTGGAGTGTCCCCCACCCCATACCCGGGACAGGGGGCCGGTCTTTCTTT
. TRBJ2-7 TRBV1 . CTSSQDWGRDAYEQYF TGCACCAGCAGCCAAGATTGGGGCAGGGATGCCTACGAGCAGTACTTC
. TRBJ2-5 TRBV4-3 TRBD2 CASSQGREARETQYF TGCGCCAGCAGCCAAGGGCGGGAGGCCAGGGAGACCCAGTACTTC
. TRBJ2-7 TRBV11-2 TRBD2 CASSLSGRRFYEQYF TGTGCCAGCAGCCTTAGCGGGAGGAGGTTCTACGAGCAGTACTTC
. TRBJ1-2 TRBV2 . CASSDGGADGYTF TGTGCCAGCAGTGATGGGGGCGCCGACGGCTACACCTTC
. TRBJ2-2 TRBV4-3 . CASTKTPRGGTGELFF TGCGCCAGCACCAAAACTCCCAGGGGAGGGACCGGGGAGCTGTTTTTT
. TRBJ2-1 TRBV4-3 TRBD2 CASSEKTGTSGRETPYNEQFF TGCGCCAGCAGCGAAAAGACCGGGACTAGCGGGAGGGAAACGCCCTACAATGAGCAGTTCTTC
. TRBJ1-4 TRBV15 TRBD1 CAIDTGTATTNEKLFF TGTGCCATCGACACCGGGACAGCCACAACTAATGAAAAACTGTTTTTT
few TRBJ1-1 TRBV6-6 TRBD1 CASSTRAWTGFTEAFF TGTGCCAGCAGTACACGAGCCTGGACAGGGTTCACTGAAGCTTTCTTT
. TRBJ1-5 TRBV6-1 . CASSPGPEEQPQHF TGTGCCAGCAGCCCGGGTCCCGAAGAGCAGCCCCAGCATTTT
few TRBJ2-2 TRBV27 . CASSVTKNTGELFF TGTGCCAGCAGTGTGACTAAGAACACCGGGGAGCTGTTTTTT
. TRBJ2-7 TRBV29-1 TRBD2 CSVHSGNSYEQYF TGCAGCGTTCATAGCGGGAACTCCTACGAGCAGTACTTC
. TRBJ2-1 TRBV15 TRBD2 CATSRDRRGRDNEQFF TGTGCCACCAGCAGAGATCGACGCGGGAGGGACAATGAGCAGTTCTTC
. TRBJ2-1 TRBV18 . CASSPPSWSEQFF TGTGCCAGCTCACCACCAAGCTGGAGTGAGCAGTTCTTC
once TRBJ2-7 TRBV7-9 TRBD2 CASSVATSSTYEQYF TGTGCCAGCAGCGTCGCGACTAGCTCGACTTACGAGCAGTACTTC
. TRBJ1-3 TRBV9 . CASSPKSRQSGNTIYF TGTGCCAGCAGCCCCAAGAGTCGACAGTCTGGAAACACCATATATTTT
. TRBJ2-2 TRBV5-4 TRBD2 CASTSLGGRMTGELFF TGTGCCAGCACCTCCCTGGGCGGGAGGATGACCGGGGAGCTGTTTTTT
. TRBJ2-7 TRBV9 TRBD2 CASSSRTSGEQYF TGTGCCAGCAGCTCTCGAACTAGCGGCGAGCAGTACTTC
. TRBJ2-6 TRBV9 . CASSAGGRPGANVLTF TGTGCCAGCAGCGCCGGGGGGCGACCTGGGGCCAACGTCCTGACTTTC
. TRBJ1-2 TRBV18 . CASSPWPFYGYTF TGTGCCAGCTCACCCTGGCCCTTCTATGGCTACACCTTC
. TRBJ1-1 TRBV7-2 . CASSLSWVFGEGTEAFF TGTGCCAGCAGCTTATCTTGGGTGTTCGGGGAAGGCACTGAAGCTTTCTTT
. TRBJ1-1 TRBV28 TRBD1 CASSLTGRWSEAFF TGTGCCAGCAGTTTGACAGGGCGATGGAGTGAAGCTTTCTTT
few TRBJ2-1 TRBV2 TRBD1 CASSVPGGGNNEQFF TGTGCCAGCAGTGTACCAGGGGGTGGTAACAATGAGCAGTTCTTC
once TRBJ2-2 TRBV7-9 . CASSRLVGRENTGELFF TGTGCCAGCAGCCGCCTTGTAGGGCGGGAAAACACCGGGGAGCTGTTTTTT
. TRBJ2-7 TRBV9 TRBD1 CASSGTGGLYEQYF TGTGCCAGCAGTGGGACAGGGGGACTCTACGAGCAGTACTTC